A single TCR beta chain is shown here with its context. The sample comes from a study of shared clonotypes between healthy human individuals. For the study at large: The composition of the donors was a couple of women and three men aged 18 to 49.

Looked up from germline, CDR1 is MNHNY and CDR2 is SVGAGI (reference sequence). V lost 6 bases and J lost 2, with 16 bases in between. This CDR3 region has 16 residues. Using immunoSEQ multiplex PCR, the repertoire was profiled, and TCRdb retains in-frame clones only, with some absent. The table includes about 500,000 clones, more than 70% detected once. This rearrangement joins TRBV6-6 to TRBJ1-4; no clear D. The material sequenced was PBMCs. This receptor was identified in a woman between 40 and 55 years old in good health. Some clones in this sample may be carry-over from other donors' samples. The DNA of the CDR3 is TGTGCCAGCAGCTCAGTCCTTGGTGGGACTAATGAAAAACTGTTTTTT. Translated, it gives CASSSVLGGTNEKLFF.